The 15 T cell receptor beta chains given below trace back to one sample, sequenced in a study of PD-1 blockade in classical Hodgkin lymphoma. This table comes from immunoSEQ multiplex PCR, and its TCRdb copy is limited to in-frame clones, with some not included. The sample has roughly 19,000 clones, 80% seen once. Every patient relapsed after autologous stem cell transplantation, and brentuximab vedotin exposure varied. The sample was peripheral blood mononuclear cells (PBMCs), taken at baseline. The receptors come from a human donor with classical Hodgkin lymphoma.

The chain couples TRBV6-4 to TRBJ2-1; 13 nucleotides align to TRBD2. V shed 8 bases, J shed 4 bases, and the junction held 11 bases outside the gene matches. The CDR3 totals 17 residues. Germline CDR1 MRHNA, CDR2 SNTAGT. The CDR3: CASSRGGLAGRYNEQFF. DNA of the CDR3: TGTGCCAGCTCGAGAGGGGGACTAGCGGGGAGGTACAATGAGCAGTTCTTC.

The CDR3 spells CASSQDSGDYTQYF. The CDR3, as DNA: TGTGCCAGCAGCCAAGATTCGGGGGACTATACGCAGTATTTT. The chain joins TRBV14 to TRBJ2-3, with D possibly being TRBD2 (6 bases). The V gene lost 0 bases and the J gene lost 7 bases, with 11 bases spanning the gap. Germline V lookup: CDR1 SGHDN, CDR2 FVKESK. The CDR3 extends over 14 amino acids.

The chain couples TRBV15 to TRBJ1-6; D is possibly TRBD1 (6 bases). Germline V CDR1 and CDR2: LNHNV, YYDKDF (reference sequence). Trimming pared 1 base from V and 9 bases from J, leaving 16 bases between. CDR3 length equals 16 residues. The DNA for the CDR3 is TGTGCCACCAGCAGAGGCCGCCCAGGGGAGGGTTCACCCCTCCACTTT. The encoded protein is CATSRGRPGEGSPLHF.

The genes are TRBV9 and TRBJ1-1; D unresolved. Germline values: CDR1 SGDLS, CDR2 YYNGEE. Trimming removed 0 bases from V and 2 bases from J, with 17 bases in between. This CDR3 spans 17 amino acids. In DNA form, the CDR3 reads TGTGCCAGCAGCGTAGGTATGTCGGCAGGCCCAAACACTGAAGCTTTCTTT. Protein product: CASSVGMSAGPNTEAFF. Variable domain in full (rest from reference TRBV9 and TRBJ1-1): DSGVTQTPKHLITATGQRVTLRCSPRSGDLSVYWYQQSLDQGLQFLIQYYNGEERAKGNILERFSAQQFPDLHSELNLSSLELGDSALYFCASSVGMSAGPNTEAFFGQGTRLTVV.

This clone was seen only a few times. The rearrangement uses TRBV6-1 and TRBJ2-7; D unclear. Trimming left V 10 bases short and J 7 bases short, with 11 bases between. The V gene's germline CDR1 is MNHNS and CDR2 SASEGT. The CDR3 extends over 10 amino acids. The CDR3 DNA is TGTGCCACCTTGGCCTGGGAGCAGTACTTC. This translates into CATLAWEQYF.

The chain has TRBV7-9 and TRBJ2-5, with D possibly TRBD1 on 6 matching bases. Trimming took 7 bases from V and 5 from J, leaving 14 bases between them. CDR3 size: 13 residues. Germline V gene data show CDR1 as SEHNR and CDR2 as FQNEAQ (reference sequence). CDR3 bases: TGTGCCAGCATGATACAGGGTAGGGAGACCCAGTACTTC. It is translated as CASMIQGRETQYF.

This clone appeared a single time. The CDR3 DNA sequence: TGTGCCAGCAGGAGACTAGCGCTTTACAATGAGCAGTTCTTC. Encoded protein: CASRRLALYNEQFF. V gene TRBV27 combines with J gene TRBJ2-1; 8 bases are shared with TRBD2. Germline V lookup: CDR1 MNHEY, CDR2 SMNVEV (reference sequence). V was pared by 6 bases and J by 4 bases, with 5 bases of the junction left unmatched. The CDR3 is made up of 14 amino acids.

The table lists this clone with a count of one. V is TRBV10-1 and J is TRBJ2-5; 9 nucleotides match TRBD2. This CDR3 region has 15 residues. Trimming cost V 8 bases and J 5 bases; bases outside gene matches: 12. Germline-derived CDR1 and CDR2 are WNHNN and SYGVQD (reference sequence). CDR3 nucleotide sequence: TGCGCCAGCCGTACTAGCGGGTTAAGAGGGGAGACCCAGTACTTC. This encodes CASRTSGLRGETQYF.

The J gene is TRBJ2-7, the V gene TRBV7-9; the D gene is possibly TRBD2 (6 bases). Germline V gives CDR1 SEHNR, CDR2 FQNEAQ (reference sequence). This CDR3 has 17 amino acids. V lost 5 bases and J lost 4, with 24 bases in between. This CDR3 reads CASSPRGLRTTGYEQYF. CDR3 nucleotides: TGTGCCAGCAGCCCCCGGGGATTGAGGACTACGGGATACGAGCAGTACTTC.

A few counts support this clone. The V gene is TRBV11-2, the J gene TRBJ2-5; 11 bases are shared with TRBD2. The CDR3 covers 17 residues. CDR1 and CDR2 from the germline V gene are SGHAT and FQNNGV. V shed 5 bases, J shed 1 base, and the junction held 9 bases outside the gene matches. CDR3 in amino acids: CASSRGPSGRPQETQYF. CDR3 DNA sequence: TGTGCCAGCAGCCGCGGACCTAGCGGGAGGCCCCAAGAGACCCAGTACTTC.

The chain employs TRBV7-3 and TRBJ2-3, with D perhaps TRBD1 (6 bases). Germline V gives CDR1 SGHTA, CDR2 FQGTGA. CDR3 length: 16 amino acids. Trimming pared 0 bases from V and 1 base from J, leaving 11 bases between. This CDR3 reads CASSLTAGAGTDTQYF. The CDR3 region has the DNA TGTGCCAGCAGCTTAACCGCAGGGGCGGGCACAGATACGCAGTATTTT.

The chain links TRBV5-6 to TRBJ2-1, with 12 nucleotides matching TRBD2. CDR1 SGHDT and CDR2 YYEEEE come from the germline V gene. V lost 4 bases and J lost 10; bases outside the gene matches: 6. There are 14 residues in the CDR3. The CDR3 DNA is TGTGCCAGCAGCGGACTAGCGGGGACGGGAGAGCAGTTCTTC. Translated: CASSGLAGTGEQFF.

This chain uses TRBV28 with TRBJ1-5; D unclear. V was pared by 6 bases and J by 0 bases, with 9 bases between. The CDR3 is 14 amino acids. Germline V CDR1 and CDR2: MDHEN, SYDVKM. CDR3 nucleotides: TGTGCCAGCAGCATATCTTCTAGCAATCAGCCCCAGCATTTT. It translates to CASSISSSNQPQHF.

V is TRBV9 and J is TRBJ2-5; D might be TRBD1 (6 bases). The length of the CDR3 is 15 residues. Trimming removed 4 bases from V and 5 bases from J, with 18 bases in between. CDR1 and CDR2 from the germline V gene are SGDLS and YYNGEE. CDR3 protein: CASSTSGTSGETQYF. The CDR3 DNA follows: TGTGCCAGCAGCACTTCCGGGACATCAGGCGAGACCCAGTACTTC.

In its sample, this clone was seen once. The gene calls are TRBV5-1 and TRBJ2-5; 14 positions agree with TRBD2. This CDR3 contains 14 residues. Per the germline V gene, CDR1 is SGHRS and CDR2 is YFSETQ. J lost 5 bases, V lost 6 bases, and 3 bases had no gene match. CDR3 amino acids: CASKGLAGVETQYF. In DNA form, the CDR3 reads TGCGCCAGCAAGGGACTAGCGGGGGTTGAGACCCAGTACTTC.